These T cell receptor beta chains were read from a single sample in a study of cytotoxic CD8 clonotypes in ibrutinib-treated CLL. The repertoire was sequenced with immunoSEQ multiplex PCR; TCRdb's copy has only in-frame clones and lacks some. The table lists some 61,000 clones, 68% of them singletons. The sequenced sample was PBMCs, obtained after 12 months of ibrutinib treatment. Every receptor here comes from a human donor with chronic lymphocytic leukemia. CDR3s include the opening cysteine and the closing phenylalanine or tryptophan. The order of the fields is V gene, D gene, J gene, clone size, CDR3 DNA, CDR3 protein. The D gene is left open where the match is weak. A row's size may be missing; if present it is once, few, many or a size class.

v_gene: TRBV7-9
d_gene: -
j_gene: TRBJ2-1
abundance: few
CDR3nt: TGTGCCAGCAGCTGGAGGAGCGGAGAGCAGTTCTTC
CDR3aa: CASSWRSGEQFF

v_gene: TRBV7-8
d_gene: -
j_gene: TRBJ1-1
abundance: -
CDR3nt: TGTGCCAGCAGCTTAGGGCCTCTTGGCACTGAAGCTTTCTTT
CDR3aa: CASSLGPLGTEAFF

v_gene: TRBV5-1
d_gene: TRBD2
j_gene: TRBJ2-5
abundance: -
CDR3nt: TGCGCCAGCAGCTCGAATCGGGAGGGTGAGACCCAGTACTTC
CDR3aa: CASSSNREGETQYF

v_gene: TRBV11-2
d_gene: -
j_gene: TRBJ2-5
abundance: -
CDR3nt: TGTGCCAGCAGCTTAGCCGCGGGGCTTGAGACCCAGTACTTC
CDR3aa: CASSLAAGLETQYF

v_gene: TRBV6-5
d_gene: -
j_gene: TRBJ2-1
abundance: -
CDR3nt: TGTGCCAGCAGTTACGGGAGTCTCCAGTTCTTC
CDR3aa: CASSYGSLQFF

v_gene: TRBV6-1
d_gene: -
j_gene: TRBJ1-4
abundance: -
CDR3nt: TGTGCCAGCAGACCCCTCGGACCCGGAAATGAAAAACTGTTTTTT
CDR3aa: CASRPLGPGNEKLFF

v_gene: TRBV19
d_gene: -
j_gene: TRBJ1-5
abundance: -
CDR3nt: TGTGCCAGTACCAACAGGAACAATCAGCCCCAGCATTTT
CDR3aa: CASTNRNNQPQHF

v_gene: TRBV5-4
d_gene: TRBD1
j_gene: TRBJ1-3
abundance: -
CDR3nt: TGTGCCAGCCGGGACAGCCTCTCTGGAAACACCATATATTTT
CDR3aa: CASRDSLSGNTIYF

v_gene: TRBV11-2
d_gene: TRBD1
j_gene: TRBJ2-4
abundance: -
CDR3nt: TGTGCCAGCAGCCAAGACAGGGTGGACATTCAGTACTTC
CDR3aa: CASSQDRVDIQYF

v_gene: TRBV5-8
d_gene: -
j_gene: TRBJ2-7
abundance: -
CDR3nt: TGTGCCAGCAGTCCGCCGACAGGAACGCTCTCCTACGAGCAGTACTTC
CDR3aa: CASSPPTGTLSYEQYF

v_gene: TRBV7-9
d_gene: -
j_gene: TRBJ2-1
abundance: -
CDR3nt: TGTGCCAGCAGCTTACAGGGCTACAATGAGCAGTTCTTC
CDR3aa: CASSLQGYNEQFF

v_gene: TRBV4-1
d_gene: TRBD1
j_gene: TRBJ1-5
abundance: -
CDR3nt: TGCGCCAGCAGCCAAGCCCCGGACAGGGTAAAGTATCAGCCCCAGCATTTT
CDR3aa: CASSQAPDRVKYQPQHF

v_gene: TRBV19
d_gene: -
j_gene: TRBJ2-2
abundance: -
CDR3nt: TGTGCCAGTAGTATCGGTCGGGGGAACACCGGGGAGCTGTTTTTT
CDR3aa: CASSIGRGNTGELFF

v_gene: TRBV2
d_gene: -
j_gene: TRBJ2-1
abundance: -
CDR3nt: TGTGCCAGCAGTGATACAGGACAGTACAATGAGCAGTTCTTC
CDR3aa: CASSDTGQYNEQFF

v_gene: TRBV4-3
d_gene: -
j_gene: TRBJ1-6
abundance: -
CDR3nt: TGCGCCAGCAGCCAAGATCGAGGGGTGGGGGCCCTCCACTTT
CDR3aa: CASSQDRGVGALHF

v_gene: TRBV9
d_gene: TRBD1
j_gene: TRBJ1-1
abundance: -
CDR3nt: TGTGCCAGCAGCGGACAGGGGAGAGGCACTGAAGCTTTCTTT
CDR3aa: CASSGQGRGTEAFF

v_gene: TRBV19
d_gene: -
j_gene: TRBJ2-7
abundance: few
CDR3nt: TGTGCCAGTAGTATTGGGGTGGTAGTACGTAACGAGCAGTACTTC
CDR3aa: CASSIGVVVRNEQYF

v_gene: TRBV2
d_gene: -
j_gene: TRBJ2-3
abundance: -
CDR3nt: TGTGCCAGCAGTCCAAGGTTGGGGACGCAGTATTTT
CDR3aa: CASSPRLGTQYF

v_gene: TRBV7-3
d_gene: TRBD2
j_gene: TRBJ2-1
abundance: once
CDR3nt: TGTGCCAGCAGCTTACTCTTGACTAGCAGACCAGAGCAGTTCTTC
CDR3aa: CASSLLLTSRPEQFF

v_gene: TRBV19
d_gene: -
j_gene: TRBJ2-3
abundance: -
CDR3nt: TGTGCCAGTAGTATAACGCAAAACACAGATACGCAGTATTTT
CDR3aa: CASSITQNTDTQYF

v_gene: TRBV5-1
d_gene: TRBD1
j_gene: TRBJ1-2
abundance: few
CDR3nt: TGCGCCAGCAGCTTGAGCCGACAGGGGGACTATGGCTACACCTTC
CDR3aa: CASSLSRQGDYGYTF

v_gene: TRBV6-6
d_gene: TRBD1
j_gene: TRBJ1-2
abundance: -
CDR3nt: TGTGCCAGCAGTTACCAAACAGGGGCGACTAACTATGGCTACACCTTC
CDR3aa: CASSYQTGATNYGYTF

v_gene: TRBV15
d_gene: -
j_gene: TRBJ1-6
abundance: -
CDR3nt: TGTGCCACCAGCACGGAGATTTGGGGGAATTCACCCCTCCACTTT
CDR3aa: CATSTEIWGNSPLHF

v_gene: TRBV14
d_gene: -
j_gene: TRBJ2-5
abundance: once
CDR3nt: TGTGCCAGCAGCCAAGACGGCGGAGTAGGGACCCAGTACTTC
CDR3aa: CASSQDGGVGTQYF

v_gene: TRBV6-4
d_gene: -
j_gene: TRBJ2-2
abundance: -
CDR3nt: TGTGCCAGCAGTGTCATAGGAGGGGCGGATATCACCGGGGAGCTGTTTTTT
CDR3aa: CASSVIGGADITGELFF

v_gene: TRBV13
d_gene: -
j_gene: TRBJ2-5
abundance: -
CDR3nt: TGTGCCAGCAGCACCGGGGACGTGCAGACCCAGTACTTC
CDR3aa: CASSTGDVQTQYF

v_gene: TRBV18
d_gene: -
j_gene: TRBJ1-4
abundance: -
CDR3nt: TGTGCCAGCTCACCAGTTTCCGGGACAACTAATGAAAAACTGTTTTTT
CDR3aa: CASSPVSGTTNEKLFF

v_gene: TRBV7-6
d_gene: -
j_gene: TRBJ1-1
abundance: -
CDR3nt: TGTGCCAGCAGCTTAAGGGGGTGGGGACGACAAACGGGAAACCTGAACACTGAAGCTTTCTTT
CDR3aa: CASSLRGWGRQTGNLNTEAFF

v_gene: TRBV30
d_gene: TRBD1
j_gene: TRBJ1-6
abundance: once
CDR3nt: TGTGCCTGGAGGATTACAGGGGGCGCTTCCTATAATTCACCCCTCCACTTT
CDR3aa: CAWRITGGASYNSPLHF

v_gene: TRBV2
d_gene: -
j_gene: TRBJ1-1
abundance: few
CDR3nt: TGTGCCAGCAGTGATTTAAGGGGGGCTGAAGCTTTCTTT
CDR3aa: CASSDLRGAEAFF

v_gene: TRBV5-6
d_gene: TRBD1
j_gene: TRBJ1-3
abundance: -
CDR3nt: TGTGCCAGCAGCTTGAACCGGGACAGATCTGGAAACACCATATATTTT
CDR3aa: CASSLNRDRSGNTIYF

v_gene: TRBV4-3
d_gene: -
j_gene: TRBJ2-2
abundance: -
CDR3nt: TGCGCCAGCAGCCAAGATTTTCCCCAGACCGGGGAGCTGTTTTTT
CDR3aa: CASSQDFPQTGELFF

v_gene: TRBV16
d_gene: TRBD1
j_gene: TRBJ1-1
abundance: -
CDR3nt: TGTGCCAGCAGCCGGACAGGCTCGAACACTGAAGCTTTCTTT
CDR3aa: CASSRTGSNTEAFF

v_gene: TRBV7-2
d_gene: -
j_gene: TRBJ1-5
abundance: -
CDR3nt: TGTGCCAGCAGCCAAAGCAACAATCAGCCCCAGCATTTT
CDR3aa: CASSQSNNQPQHF

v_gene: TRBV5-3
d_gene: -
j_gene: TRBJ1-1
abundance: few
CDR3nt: TGTGCCAGAAGCCGTGAAAACAGGGCAGCTTTCTTT
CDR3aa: CARSRENRAAFF

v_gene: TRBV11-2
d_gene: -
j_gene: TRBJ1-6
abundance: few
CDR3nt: TGTGCCAGCAGCTTCGGGGTCGGTAATTCACCCCTCCACTTT
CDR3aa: CASSFGVGNSPLHF

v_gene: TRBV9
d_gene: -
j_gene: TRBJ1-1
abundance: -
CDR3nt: TGTGCCAGCAGCGTAGCCCCCCACCACAGGGCCAACACTGAAGCTTTCTTT
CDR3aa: CASSVAPHHRANTEAFF

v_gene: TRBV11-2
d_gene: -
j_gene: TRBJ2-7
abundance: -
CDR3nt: TGTGCCAGCAGCTTTGGGGGTTCCGGGGCCGAGCAGTACTTC
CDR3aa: CASSFGGSGAEQYF

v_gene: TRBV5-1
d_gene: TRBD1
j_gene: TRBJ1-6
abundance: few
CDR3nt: TGCGCCAGCAGCTTGGCCAAGGGGGCCGGTTCACCCCTCCACTTT
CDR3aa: CASSLAKGAGSPLHF

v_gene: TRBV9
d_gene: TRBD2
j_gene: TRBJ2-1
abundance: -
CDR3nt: TGTGCCAGCAGCGTAAGAAGCGGGGGGCCCGGGAATGAGCAGTTCTTC
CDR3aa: CASSVRSGGPGNEQFF

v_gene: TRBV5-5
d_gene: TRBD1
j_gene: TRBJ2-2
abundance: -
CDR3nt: TGTGCCAGCAGCGGGGGACAGGGTGACACCGGGGAGCTGTTTTTT
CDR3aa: CASSGGQGDTGELFF

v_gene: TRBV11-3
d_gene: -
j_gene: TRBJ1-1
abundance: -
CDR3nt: TGTGCCAGGGCGATGGGGGCCGGGAACACTGAAGCTTTCTTT
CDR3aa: CARAMGAGNTEAFF

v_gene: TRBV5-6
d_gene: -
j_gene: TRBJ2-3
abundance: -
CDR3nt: TGTGCCAGCAGCTTGCTAGGTCCAAGCACAGATACGCAGTATTTT
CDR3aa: CASSLLGPSTDTQYF

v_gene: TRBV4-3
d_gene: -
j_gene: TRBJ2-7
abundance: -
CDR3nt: TGCGCCAGCAGCCAAGAGGCAGGGATTAACGAGCAGTACTTC
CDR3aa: CASSQEAGINEQYF

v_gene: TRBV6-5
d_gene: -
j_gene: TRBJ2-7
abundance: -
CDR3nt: TGTGCCAGCAGTTACGGGGCAGGGACCTACGAGCAGTACTTC
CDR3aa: CASSYGAGTYEQYF

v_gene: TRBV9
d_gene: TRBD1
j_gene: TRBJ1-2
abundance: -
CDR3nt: TGTGCCAGCAGCCCCGGGACAGGGGGCGACTATGGCTACACCTTC
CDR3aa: CASSPGTGGDYGYTF

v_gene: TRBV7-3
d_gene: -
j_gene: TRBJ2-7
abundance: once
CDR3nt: TGTGCCAGCAGCTCCCGAAGGGGTAGCGTGTACGAGCAGTACTTC
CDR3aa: CASSSRRGSVYEQYF

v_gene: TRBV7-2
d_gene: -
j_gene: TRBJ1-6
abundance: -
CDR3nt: TGTGCCAGCAGCTTAGCCCGCAGGGATCCCACCAATTCACCCCTCCACTTT
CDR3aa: CASSLARRDPTNSPLHF

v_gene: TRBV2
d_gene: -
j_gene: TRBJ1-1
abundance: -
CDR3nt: TGTGCCAGCAGGGTGGAGGGGATGAACACTGAAGCTTTCTTT
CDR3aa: CASRVEGMNTEAFF

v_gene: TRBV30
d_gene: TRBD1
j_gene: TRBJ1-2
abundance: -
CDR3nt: TGTGCCTGGATTTTGGACAGGGGGGAAAATTATTATGGCTACACCTTC
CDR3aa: CAWILDRGENYYGYTF

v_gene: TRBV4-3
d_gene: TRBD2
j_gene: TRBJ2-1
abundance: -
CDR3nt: TGCGCCAGCAGCCAAGGACTAGCCTGGAACAATGAGCAGTTCTTC
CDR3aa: CASSQGLAWNNEQFF

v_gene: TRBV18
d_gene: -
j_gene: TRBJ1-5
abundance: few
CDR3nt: TGTGCCAGCTCACCCGAGGGAATAGGGAATCAGCCCCAGCATTTT
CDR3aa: CASSPEGIGNQPQHF

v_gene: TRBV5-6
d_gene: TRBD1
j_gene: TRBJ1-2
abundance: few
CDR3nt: TGTGCCAGCAGCTACGAGGACAGGGGTGCCTATGGCTACACCTTC
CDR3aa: CASSYEDRGAYGYTF